Presented here are 25 T cell receptor beta chains from one specimen sequenced in a study of T cells in Graves' hyperthyroidism and ophthalmopathy. Amplification of TCR beta CDR3 regions was performed using RNA transcripts as template. With the HTBI primer set, the TCR CDR3 went through a first round of RT-PCR. TCRdb recomputed calls from the multiplex PCR reads with MiXCR, one row per CDR3 protein. The table has about half a million distinct CDR3 sequences, about 16% seen once. Sequenced sample: blood. The origin of the receptors is a woman aged 30 to 39 with Graves' ophthalmopathy.

This clonotype showed up just a few times. This CDR3 is CSVRDPFYNEQFF. The DNA of the CDR3 is TGCAGCGTACGGGACCCGTTCTACAATGAGCAGTTCTTC. The chain has TRBV29-1 and TRBJ2-1, with D perhaps being TRBD1 or TRBD2 (5 bases each). This CDR3 is built from 13 residues. Trimming stripped 6 bases from V and 3 bases from J, with 12 bases between. Germline CDR1 and CDR2: SQVTM and ANQGSEA.

The V and J genes are TRBV10-3 and TRBJ2-1, with TRBD2 identical over 9 bases. The CDR3 totals 14 residues. The ends lost 8 bases at V and 8 bases at J; junction bases unmatched: 10. CDR1 ENHRY and CDR2 SYGVKD come from the germline V gene. The CDR3 loop is CAIGASGIEDEQFF. The DNA of the CDR3 is TGTGCCATCGGAGCTAGCGGGATCGAAGATGAGCAGTTCTTC.

This clonotype was recorded at least ten times. The V gene is TRBV5-1, the J gene TRBJ2-1; D perhaps matches TRBD1 (6 bases). The CDR3 extends over 16 amino acids. V lost 4 bases and J lost 0, with 14 bases in between. From germline, CDR1 is SGHRS and CDR2 YFSETQ. Written as DNA, the CDR3 is TGCGCCAGCAGCCACTGGACAGTTCACTCCTACAATGAGCAGTTCTTC. Translating it yields CASSHWTVHSYNEQFF. Supplemented by reference TRBV5-1 and TRBJ2-1, the full variable domain reads KAGVTQTPRYLIKTRGQQVTLSCSPISGHRSVSWYQQTPGQGLQFLFEYFSETQRNKGNFPGRFSGRQFSNSRSEMNVSTLELGDSALYLCASSHWTVHSYNEQFFGPGTRLTVL.

In its sample, this clonotype was seen many times. The gene calls are TRBV6-2 or TRBV6-3 and TRBJ2-3; possibly TRBD2 for D (6 bases). Germline lookup yields CDR1 MNHEY and CDR2 SVGEGT. The CDR3 runs 15 residues. With 5 bases removed from V and 3 bases from J, the gap between germline ends came to 15 bases. DNA of the CDR3: TGTGCCAGCAGTCGCGGGGCAGGGCTTACAGATACGCAGTATTTT. Protein sequence: CASSRGAGLTDTQYF.

In its sample, this clonotype was seen many times. This chain links TRBV2 with TRBJ1-6; D is perhaps TRBD1 (5 bases). Germline assignment: CDR1 SNHLY and CDR2 FYNNEI. The CDR3 length is 14 residues. Trimming took off 8 bases at V and 0 bases at J, with 8 bases between the two ends. CDR3 protein: CASGDSSYNSPLHF. DNA for the CDR3: TGTGCCAGCGGCGACAGCTCCTATAATTCACCCCTCCACTTT. Supplemented by reference TRBV2 and TRBJ1-6, the full variable domain reads EPEVTQTPSHQVTQMGQEVILRCVPISNHLYFYWYRQILGQKVEFLVSFYNNEISEKSEIFDDQFSVERPDGSNFTLKIRSTKLEDSAMYFCASGDSSYNSPLHFGNGTRLTVT.

This clonotype was detected only a few times. The chain uses TRBV19 and TRBJ1-5; D is ambiguous. Germline CDR1 and CDR2: LNHDA and SQIVND (reference sequence). This CDR3 is 13 amino acids long. V was clipped by 6 bases and J by 6 bases, with 12 bases between them. The CDR3, as DNA: TGTGCCAGTAGGGACGGGATCATTCAGCCCCAGCATTTT. Its protein is CASRDGIIQPQHF. Looking up the rest from reference TRBV19 and TRBJ1-5 gives the full variable domain: DGGITQSPKYLFRKEGQNVTLSCEQNLNHDAMYWYRQDPGQGLRLIYYSQIVNDFQKGDIAEGYSVSREKKESFPLTVTSAQKNPTAFYLCASRDGIIQPQHFGDGTRLSIL.

This clonotype was observed many times. The V call is TRBV20-1, the J call TRBJ2-3; a possible D gene is TRBD2 (6 bases). The germline V gene encodes CDR1 DFQATT and CDR2 SNEGSKA (reference sequence). Trimming left V 0 bases short and J 4 bases short, with 14 bases between. The CDR3 totals 15 residues. The CDR3 DNA sequence: TGCAGTGCTAGAGATCCGGGGGAGTGGGCAGATACGCAGTATTTT. This sequence encodes CSARDPGEWADTQYF.

This clonotype was counted many times. The chain combines TRBV20-1 with TRBJ1-5, with D hard to call. The CDR3 loop spans 14 amino acids. Trimming stripped 1 base from V and 9 bases from J, with 16 bases between. Germline V gene lookup returns CDR1 DFQATT and CDR2 SNEGSKA (reference sequence). The CDR3 nucleotides are TGCAGTGCTAGAGTGGGAACCGCTCAAGGGCCCCAGCATTTT. This sequence encodes CSARVGTAQGPQHF.

This clonotype was observed many times. This chain uses TRBV30 with TRBJ1-4; D not certain. There are 12 residues in the CDR3. Germline-derived CDR1 and CDR2 are GTSNPN and SVGIG (reference sequence). Trimming pared 4 bases from V and 7 bases from J, leaving 10 bases between. CDR3 protein: CAWNVGTEKLFF. Here the CDR3 DNA reads TGTGCCTGGAACGTGGGAACTGAAAAACTGTTTTTT.

The CDR3 nucleotides are TGTGCCAGCAGCGCAGGGGGCACTGGGGAGCAGTACTTC. It translates to CASSAGGTGEQYF. The chain has TRBV7-2 and TRBJ2-7; the match to TRBD1 covers 8 bases. The CDR3 sequence is 13 residues long. Germline loops: CDR1 SGHTA, CDR2 FQGNSA. The trim removed 5 bases at V and 7 bases at J, leaving 7 bases unmatched.

This clonotype has more than one count but fewer than ten. The chain has TRBV28 and TRBJ1-4; D possibly corresponds to TRBD1 (5 bases). Germline values: CDR1 MDHEN, CDR2 SYDVKM. V was clipped by 3 bases and J by 3 bases, with 20 bases between them. The CDR3 is 18 residues long. CDR3 sequence reads: CASSFPHHRGNPNEKLFF. The CDR3 bases are TGTGCCAGCAGTTTCCCGCACCATAGGGGCAACCCTAATGAAAAACTGTTTTTT.

The chain joins TRBV7-9 to TRBJ1-4, with D hard to call. The V gene's germline CDR1 is SEHNR and CDR2 FQNEAQ (reference sequence). The CDR3 has 15 residues. The V end lost 5 bases, the J end lost 4 bases, and 14 bases lay between the germline ends. The CDR3 is CASSAGRIFNEKLFF. Here the CDR3 DNA reads TGTGCCAGCAGCGCCGGACGTATTTTTAATGAAAAACTGTTTTTT.

This clonotype was seen many times. The rearrangement links TRBV3-1 to TRBJ2-3, with 11 bases matching TRBD2. The CDR3 covers 15 residues. CDR1 is LGHDT, CDR2 YNNKEL, per germline (reference sequence). With V trimmed by 4 bases and J by 6 bases, 6 bases remained unmatched. This chain's CDR3 is CASSRELAGADTQYF. CDR3 coding DNA: TGTGCCAGCAGCCGAGAACTAGCGGGAGCCGATACGCAGTATTTT.

This chain links TRBV5-8 with TRBJ2-1; possibly TRBD2 for D (5 bases). The germline V gene encodes CDR1 SGHTS and CDR2 YDEGEE. Deletions cut 5 bases from V and 7 bases from J, with 19 bases between. This CDR3 has 15 amino acids. The CDR3 nucleotides are TGTGCCAGCAGGGAGAGAGCCGGGATAGAGAATGAGCAGTTCTTC. Its translation: CASRERAGIENEQFF.

On this clonotype: This sequence may be a read error, since a much larger clone differs from it by one base. This chain links TRBV2 with TRBJ1-6, with 7 bases that match TRBD1. There are 15 residues in the CDR3. The J segment lost 1 base and the V segment lost 7 bases, leaving 4 bases of the junction unmatched. Germline V lookup: CDR1 SNHLY, CDR2 FYNNEI. The CDR3 protein is CASMEDRSYNSPLHF. Here the CDR3 DNA reads TGTGCCAGCATGGAGGACAGGTCCTATAATTCACCCCTCCACTTT.

This clonotype was seen at least ten times. This chain links TRBV6-2 or TRBV6-3 with TRBJ1-1, with 9 nucleotides matching TRBD1. The V segment lost 6 bases and the J segment 8 bases; nucleotides outside the gene matches: 19. Germline V gives CDR1 MNHEY, CDR2 SVGEGT. The CDR3 is 17 amino acids. The CDR3 DNA sequence: TGTGCCAGCAGCTATCGTATAACCCCCGGGACAGGGAAGGAAGCTTTCTTT. This gives the protein CASSYRITPGTGKEAFF.

The chain couples TRBV9 to TRBJ2-1; possibly TRBD1 or TRBD2 for D (7 bases each). The CDR3 has 16 amino acids. Deletions cut 3 bases from V and 8 bases from J, with 21 bases between. Germline V CDR1 and CDR2: SGDLS, YYNGEE. CDR3 sequence reads: CASSEGGDSVSDEQFF. In DNA, the CDR3 is TGTGCCAGCAGCGAAGGGGGGGACAGCGTCTCCGATGAGCAGTTCTTC.

V gene TRBV11-3 combines with J gene TRBJ2-7; 13 positions match TRBD2. V lost 5 bases, J lost 4 bases, and 5 bases stayed unmatched. The CDR3 totals 15 residues. Per the germline V gene, CDR1 is SGHNT and CDR2 is YENEEA. CDR3 coding DNA: TGTGCCAGCAGCCAAGGGACTAGCGGGATTTACGAGCAGTACTTC. Translating it yields CASSQGTSGIYEQYF.

In its sample, this clonotype was seen a few times. This chain joins TRBV7-2 and TRBJ1-1, with D possibly TRBD1 on 5 matching bases. The CDR3 has 16 residues. CDR1 is SGHTA and CDR2 is FQGNSA in the germline V gene. The ends were cut back, 1 base at V and 4 bases at J, with 16 bases in the middle. In nucleotides, the CDR3 is TGTGCCAGCAGCTTAGAGGTTGGGAGACAGACCACTGAAGCTTTCTTT. This codes for CASSLEVGRQTTEAFF.

This clonotype was recorded many times. The J gene is TRBJ2-1, the V gene TRBV20-1; D is tentatively TRBD1 or TRBD2 (5 bases each). Germline-derived CDR1 and CDR2 are DFQATT and SNEGSKA (reference sequence). The length of the CDR3 is 15 residues. V shed 1 base and J shed 6 bases, with 16 bases lying between them. CDR3 bases: TGCAGTGCTAGAGGTAACCGGGACGGAACCAATGAGCAGTTCTTC. The encoded protein is CSARGNRDGTNEQFF.

This clonotype was counted ten times or more. The genes are TRBV3-1 and TRBJ1-2; the D gene is possibly TRBD1 (6 bases). Germline lookup yields CDR1 LGHDT and CDR2 YNNKEL (reference sequence). The CDR3 spans 16 residues. The germline V and J ends were trimmed by 2 bases and 8 bases, with 21 bases remaining between them. This CDR3 reads CASSQYQGNPIGGYTF. CDR3 bases: TGTGCCAGCAGCCAATATCAGGGGAATCCAATCGGGGGCTACACCTTC.

This clonotype was recorded a few times. The chain recombines TRBV6-2 or TRBV6-3 with TRBJ1-5; D gene unclear. The CDR3 covers 14 residues. V dropped 8 bases and J dropped 0 bases, with 11 bases sitting between them. Germline CDR1 MNHEY, CDR2 SVGEGT. CDR3 residues: CASSVGISNQPQHF. The DNA for the CDR3 is TGTGCCAGCTCTGTCGGGATTAGCAATCAGCCCCAGCATTTT.

In its sample, this clonotype was seen a few times. The rearrangement links TRBV28 to TRBJ2-3; possible D gene TRBD1, 6 bases. This CDR3 comprises 15 residues. V was cut by 8 bases and J by 3 bases, with 18 bases left in between. Germline CDR1 and CDR2: MDHEN and SYDVKM. CDR3 protein: CASPGAMGETDTQYF. Written as DNA, the CDR3 is TGTGCCAGCCCAGGGGCCATGGGGGAAACAGATACGCAGTATTTT.

This clonotype was detected a few times. The rearrangement uses TRBV12-3 or TRBV12-4 and TRBJ2-5; 10 positions agree with TRBD2. Germline trimming cut 4 bases from V and 9 bases from J; bases unmatched to any gene: 5. CDR3 size: 13 residues. DNA of the CDR3: TGTGCCAGCAGTTCAAGCGGGAGGGGGGCCCAGTACTTC. Translated, it gives CASSSSGRGAQYF.

This clonotype was detected many times. The chain is built from TRBV4-3 and TRBJ1-1; maybe TRBD1 (6 bases). Looked up from germline, CDR1 is LGHNA and CDR2 is YSLEER. The CDR3 has 14 residues. V dropped 3 bases and J dropped 0 bases, with 8 bases sitting between them. CDR3 in amino acids: CASSQTGLNTEAFF. For the CDR3, the DNA is TGCGCCAGCAGCCAGACAGGCTTGAACACTGAAGCTTTCTTT.